The clone carrying this T cell receptor (beta chain) has only one observation. This entry belongs to a study of CD8+ T cells in alopecia areata. Reverse transcribed after extraction, RNA yielded cDNA as the sequencing template. Method: immunoSEQ multiplex PCR; TCRdb's copy keeps in-frame clones and lacks some. The data hold some 150,000 clones, with around 50% observed a single time. Trimming shortened V by 5 bases and J by 5 bases, and 9 bases separated the two germline ends. Germline CDR1 and CDR2: SQVTM and ANQGSEA. The CDR3 contains 11 residues. The chain couples TRBV29-1 to TRBJ1-1; maybe TRBD1 (6 bases). The sample was CD8+ T cells sorted from blood, taken at week 0. The sequence was collected from a human donor with alopecia areata. The CDR3 DNA follows: TGCAGCGTTCTTCAGGGGACTGAAGCTTTCTTT. Protein product: CSVLQGTEAFF.